This T cell receptor (beta chain) was found in a study of shared clonotypes between healthy human individuals. About the study: Donors had three CD4 naive, three CD4 memory, two CD8 naive and one CD8 memory plate apiece.

The method was immunoSEQ multiplex PCR; TCRdb's version includes in-frame clones alone and lacks a portion of them. The sample carries roughly 2.2 million clones, approximately 90% recorded once. Trimming removed 2 bases from V and 1 base from J, with 8 bases in between. Germline V gene lookup returns CDR1 MDHEN and CDR2 SYDVKM. The CDR3 sequence is 14 residues long. Turning to this clone: Within the sample, other DNA sequences also encode this same CDR3.

The receptor was derived from a man younger than 35 in good health. Some clones in this sample may be carry-over from other donors' samples. The specimen was naive CD4+ T cells from PBMCs. As to subset: CD45RA+ positively selected. The chain employs TRBV28 and TRBJ1-1, with D maybe TRBD1 (6 bases). The CDR3 spells CASSLRGGNTEAFF. The CDR3 nucleotides read TGTGCCAGCAGTTTAAGAGGGGGGAACACTGAAGCTTTCTTT.